The source of this T cell receptor beta chain is a study of blood T cell repertoires in COVID-19. As for the study in general: Samples representing acute and convalescent COVID-19 were sourced from the United States, Italy and Spain. T cells, B-cell-depleted T cells, or PBMCs supplied cDNA or gDNA.

The length of the CDR3 is 17 residues. Per the germline V gene, CDR1 is MDHEN and CDR2 is SYDVKM. J lost 1 base, V lost 4 bases, and 11 bases had no gene match. Authors' analysis steps: By means of reference gene primer amplification, nucleated cell counts were estimated. Sequenced by immunoSEQ multiplex PCR; TCRdb stores in-frame clones only, minus some. The V and J calls and the clone size are those of that table, but D and trimming were determined from the DNA. The table lists 200,000 to 300,000 clones, over 75% of them singletons, with approximately 8.7% in the top ten. The gene calls are TRBV28 and TRBJ2-3, with TRBD2 matching over 7 bases. The origin of this receptor is a woman older than 75 with acute or convalescent COVID-19. Sample: peripheral blood. The CDR3 loop is CASSSISSGSGTDTQYF. CDR3 nucleotide sequence: TGTGCCAGCAGTTCAATCTCTAGCGGTTCTGGCACAGATACGCAGTATTTT.